These 16 T cell receptor beta chains were all obtained from the same sample, sequenced in a study of T cells in Graves' hyperthyroidism and ophthalmopathy. TCR beta CDR3 regions were amplified from RNA. The study used the HTBI primer set for a first-round RT-PCR of the TCR CDR3. TCRdb reprocessed the multiplex PCR reads via MiXCR and lists one record per CDR3 protein. The data show roughly 530,000 distinct CDR3 sequences, more than 15% seen once. Source material: blood. These receptors were collected from a woman aged 18-29 years with Graves' ophthalmopathy.

This clonotype was seen at least ten times. This chain joins TRBV9 and TRBJ2-1, with 10 bases identical to TRBD1. Germline V gene sequence: CDR1 SGDLS, CDR2 YYNGEE. The CDR3 loop spans 14 amino acids. Germline trimming cut 4 bases from V and 8 bases from J; bases unmatched to any gene: 6. CDR3 in amino acids: CASSLRQGAYEQFF. The CDR3, as DNA: TGTGCCAGCAGCTTAAGACAGGGGGCCTATGAGCAGTTCTTC.

This clonotype was found many times. The chain combines TRBV11-1 with TRBJ2-1; 11 nucleotides match TRBD2. J lost 0 bases, V lost 4 bases, and 5 bases had no gene match. CDR3 size: 17 residues. Germline CDR1 and CDR2: SGHAT and FQDESV (reference sequence). The CDR3: CASSYGTSGSSYNEQFF. For the CDR3, the DNA is TGTGCCAGCAGCTACGGGACTAGCGGAAGCTCCTACAATGAGCAGTTCTTC.

This clonotype has a handful of counts. The V call is TRBV6-1, the J call TRBJ1-2; the D gene is possibly TRBD1 (5 bases). CDR3 length: 13 amino acids. Germline CDR1 MNHNS, CDR2 SASEGT. Trimming removed 6 bases from V and 7 bases from J, with 15 bases in between. The CDR3: CASRRDGGGGYTF. For the CDR3, the DNA is TGTGCCAGCAGGCGGGACGGAGGTGGTGGCTACACCTTC.

This clonotype was observed a handful of times. The J gene is TRBJ1-2, the V gene TRBV6-1, with D possibly TRBD1 on 6 matching bases. The length of the CDR3 is 15 residues. V lost 5 bases, J lost 2 bases, and 15 bases lay in between. Germline V gene sequence: CDR1 MNHNS, CDR2 SASEGT. This CDR3 reads CASSPGHSGNYGYTF. The CDR3 DNA reads as TGTGCCAGCAGTCCGGGACACTCCGGAAACTATGGCTACACCTTC.

The chain has TRBV4-1 and TRBJ2-2, with 9 nucleotides matching TRBD1. V shed 2 bases and J 5 bases; nucleotides not matched to a gene: 6. Germline V lookup: CDR1 MGHRA, CDR2 YSYEKL. This CDR3 is 16 amino acids long. The CDR3 loop reads CASSQSPGTGTGELFF. The CDR3 DNA reads TGCGCCAGCAGCCAATCCCCCGGGACAGGGACCGGGGAGCTGTTTTTT.

This chain connects TRBV7-9 to TRBJ1-1; TRBD1 agrees at 10 bases. CDR3 size: 15 residues. Germline V gene lookup returns CDR1 SEHNR and CDR2 FQNEAQ (reference sequence). The V and J ends lost 1 base and 5 bases, in that order; junction bases with no gene match: 4. For the CDR3, the DNA is TGTGCCAGCAGCTTAGGACAGGGGGCGCAGACTGAAGCTTTCTTT. Amino acid sequence: CASSLGQGAQTEAFF.

This clonotype was picked up many times. V and J are TRBV28 and TRBJ2-1, with D perhaps given as TRBD1 or TRBD2 (5 bases each). Per germline, CDR1 MDHEN and CDR2 SYDVKM. The CDR3 length is 14 residues. Trimming removed 5 bases from V and 8 bases from J, with 16 bases in between. CDR3 sequence (DNA): TGTGCCAGCAGTCCGGTAATGAGGGGAGATGAGCAGTTCTTC. It specifies CASSPVMRGDEQFF.

This clonotype was seen many times. The V gene is TRBV3-1, the J gene TRBJ1-1; D gene unclear. Germline loops: CDR1 LGHDT, CDR2 YNNKEL (reference sequence). The CDR3 covers 11 residues. Deletions cut 4 bases from V and 7 bases from J, with 7 bases between. The CDR3, as DNA: TGTGCCAGCAGCCTGGACGGTGAAGCTTTCTTT. This codes for CASSLDGEAFF.

The sample holds many counts of this clonotype. V gene TRBV27 combines with J gene TRBJ1-1, with D possibly TRBD1 on 5 matching bases. The germline V gene encodes CDR1 MNHEY and CDR2 SMNVEV (reference sequence). The V and J ends lost 5 bases and 3 bases respectively, with 22 bases between them. The CDR3 runs to 17 residues. CDR3 region: CASSLLAGNGGDTEAFF. DNA of the CDR3: TGTGCCAGCAGTCTCCTGGCAGGGAATGGTGGTGACACTGAAGCTTTCTTT.

This clonotype is a singleton in its sample. An end of the junction differs from the germline gene, which may be a read error. The V and J genes are TRBV15 and TRBJ2-3; D is unclear. In germline, CDR1 is LNHNV, CDR2 YYDKDF (reference sequence). The CDR3 extends over 13 amino acids. The CDR3 is CATRRGSTDTQYF. The CDR3 nucleotides are TGTGCCACCAGAAGAGGAAGCACAGATACGCAGTATTTT.

The table lists this clonotype with many counts. This rearrangement joins TRBV12-3 or TRBV12-4 to TRBJ2-1; TRBD2 matches 12 bases. The CDR3 is made up of 15 amino acids. Losses at the gene ends were 6 bases for V and 8 bases for J; bases not matched to a gene: 8. The CDR3, as DNA: TGTGCCAGCAGCCCGGCTAGCGGGGGGGTGTATGAGCAGTTCTTC. As protein: CASSPASGGVYEQFF.

This clonotype was observed a few times. The chain recombines TRBV27 with TRBJ1-1; a weak D match, TRBD1 (5 bases). CDR1 is MNHEY, CDR2 SMNVEV, per germline (reference sequence). This CDR3 is built from 13 residues. Trimming pared 6 bases from V and 7 bases from J, leaving 15 bases between. CDR3 DNA sequence: TGTGCCAGCAGATCGGGGGAGGGAAGTGAAGCTTTCTTT. Translation: CASRSGEGSEAFF.

There are many counts of this clonotype. This sequence joins TRBV20-1 and TRBJ2-7; D not resolved. With 2 bases removed from V and 3 bases from J, the gap between germline ends came to 20 bases. This CDR3 spans 16 amino acids. Germline CDR1 DFQATT, CDR2 SNEGSKA (reference sequence). The CDR3 is CSARFPQTRFSYEQYF. CDR3 coding DNA: TGCAGTGCTAGATTTCCACAGACACGATTTAGCTACGAGCAGTACTTC.

There are many counts of this clonotype. V and J are TRBV12-3 or TRBV12-4 and TRBJ2-1; 7 bases match TRBD1. The CDR3 is made up of 13 amino acids. The junction had 7 bases not matched to a gene; V was cut back by 5 bases and J by 9 bases. The CDR3 region is CASSPTGVGEQFF. As DNA, the CDR3 is TGTGCCAGCAGTCCTACAGGGGTGGGTGAGCAGTTCTTC.

This clonotype turned up a few times. This sequence joins TRBV7-3 and TRBJ2-1; TRBD2 agrees at 7 bases. The junction had 4 bases not matched to a gene; V was cut back by 5 bases and J by 0 bases. Germline-derived CDR1 and CDR2 are SGHTA and FQGTGA. The CDR3 sequence is 15 residues long. CDR3 DNA: TGTGCCAGCAGCCGCGGGAGTCCCTCCTACAATGAGCAGTTCTTC. Protein sequence: CASSRGSPSYNEQFF. Based on the CDR3 plus reference TRBV7-3 and TRBJ2-1, the full variable domain is GAGVSQTPSNKVTEKGKYVELRCDPISGHTALYWYRQSLGQGPEFLIYFQGTGAADDSGLPNDRFFAVRPEGSVSTLKIQRTERGDSAVYLCASSRGSPSYNEQFFGPGTRLTVL.

The chain employs TRBV20-1 and TRBJ1-4, with 9 nucleotides matching TRBD1. V was clipped by 5 bases and J by 2 bases; unmatched bases: 12. This CDR3 comprises 17 residues. The germline CDR1 and CDR2 sequences are DFQATT and SNEGSKA (reference sequence). The CDR3 protein is CSALARTGAITNEKLFF. In DNA form, the CDR3 reads TGCAGTGCTTTAGCGAGGACAGGGGCCATTACTAATGAAAAACTGTTTTTT.